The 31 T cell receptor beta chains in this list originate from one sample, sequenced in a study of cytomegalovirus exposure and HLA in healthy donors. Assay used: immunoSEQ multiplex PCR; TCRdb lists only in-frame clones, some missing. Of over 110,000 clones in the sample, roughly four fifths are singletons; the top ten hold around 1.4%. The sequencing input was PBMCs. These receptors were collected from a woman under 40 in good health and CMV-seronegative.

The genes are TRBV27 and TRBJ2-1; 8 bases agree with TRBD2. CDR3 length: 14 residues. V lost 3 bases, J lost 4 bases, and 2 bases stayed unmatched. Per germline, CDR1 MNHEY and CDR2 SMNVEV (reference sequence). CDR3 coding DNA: TGTGCCAGCAGTTTTGGCGGGGGGTACAATGAGCAGTTCTTC. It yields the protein CASSFGGGYNEQFF.

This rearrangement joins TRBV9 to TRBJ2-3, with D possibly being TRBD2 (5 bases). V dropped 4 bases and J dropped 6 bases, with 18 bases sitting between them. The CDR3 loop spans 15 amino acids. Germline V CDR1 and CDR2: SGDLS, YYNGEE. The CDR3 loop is CASSPLAYTSDTQYF. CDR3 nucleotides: TGTGCCAGCAGCCCCCTAGCCTATACCAGCGATACGCAGTATTTT.

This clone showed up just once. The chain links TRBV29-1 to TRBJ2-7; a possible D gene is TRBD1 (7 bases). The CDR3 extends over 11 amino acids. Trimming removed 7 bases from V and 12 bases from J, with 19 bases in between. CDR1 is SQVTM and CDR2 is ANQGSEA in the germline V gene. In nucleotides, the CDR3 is TGCAGCGCCACTTACAGGGGACTCTTGTACTTC. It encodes CSATYRGLLYF.

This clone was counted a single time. DNA of the CDR3: TGCGCCAGCACCCAGACTGGTTCTAGCACAGATACGCAGTATTTT. This translates into CASTQTGSSTDTQYF. The chain recombines TRBV5-1 with TRBJ2-3; D remains ambiguous. Trimming removed 6 bases from V and 0 bases from J, with 14 bases in between. The CDR3 contains 15 residues. The germline V gene has CDR1 SGHRS and CDR2 YFSETQ.

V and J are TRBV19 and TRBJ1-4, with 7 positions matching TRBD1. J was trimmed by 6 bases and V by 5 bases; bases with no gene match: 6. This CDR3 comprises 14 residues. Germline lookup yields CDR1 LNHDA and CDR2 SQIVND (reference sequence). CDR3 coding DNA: TGTGCCAGTAGTCTTTACAGGGGAGATGAAAAACTGTTTTTT. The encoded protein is CASSLYRGDEKLFF.

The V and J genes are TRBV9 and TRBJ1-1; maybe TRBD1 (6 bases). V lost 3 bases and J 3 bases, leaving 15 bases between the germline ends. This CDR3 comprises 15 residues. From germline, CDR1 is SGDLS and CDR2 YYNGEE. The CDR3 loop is CASSGEAQGYTEAFF. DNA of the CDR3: TGTGCCAGCAGCGGGGAAGCGCAGGGGTACACTGAAGCTTTCTTT.

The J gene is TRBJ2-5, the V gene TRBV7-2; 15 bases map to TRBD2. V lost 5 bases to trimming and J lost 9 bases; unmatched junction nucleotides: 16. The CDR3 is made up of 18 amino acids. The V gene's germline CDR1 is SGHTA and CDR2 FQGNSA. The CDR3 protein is CASSPRGLAGGSVQAQYF. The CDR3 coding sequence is TGTGCCAGCAGCCCACGCGGACTAGCGGGGGGGTCCGTGCAGGCCCAGTACTTC.

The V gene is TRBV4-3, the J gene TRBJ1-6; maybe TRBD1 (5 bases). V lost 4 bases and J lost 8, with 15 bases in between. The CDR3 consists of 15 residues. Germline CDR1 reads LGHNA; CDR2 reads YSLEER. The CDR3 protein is CASSPLVGGDSPLHF. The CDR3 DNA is TGCGCCAGCAGCCCACTGGTGGGGGGAGATTCACCCCTCCACTTT.

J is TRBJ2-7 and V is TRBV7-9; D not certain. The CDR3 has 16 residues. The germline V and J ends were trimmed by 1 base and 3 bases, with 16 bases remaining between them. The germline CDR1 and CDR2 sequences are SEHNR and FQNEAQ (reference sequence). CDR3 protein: CASSLVGGGNNYEQYF. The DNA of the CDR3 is TGTGCCAGCAGCTTAGTCGGTGGCGGTAACAACTACGAGCAGTACTTC. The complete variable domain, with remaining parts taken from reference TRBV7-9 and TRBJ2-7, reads DTGVSQNPRHKITKRGQNVTFRCDPISEHNRLYWYRQTLGQGPEFLTYFQNEAQLEKSRLLSDRFSAERPKGSFSTLEIQRTEQGDSAMYLCASSLVGGGNNYEQYFGPGTRLTVT.

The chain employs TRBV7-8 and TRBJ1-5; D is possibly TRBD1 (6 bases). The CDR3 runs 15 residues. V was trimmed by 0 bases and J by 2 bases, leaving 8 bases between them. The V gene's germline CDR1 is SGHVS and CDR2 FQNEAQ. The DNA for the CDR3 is TGTGCCAGCAGCTTAGCAGGGGGGGGCAATCAGCCCCAGCATTTT. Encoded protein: CASSLAGGGNQPQHF.

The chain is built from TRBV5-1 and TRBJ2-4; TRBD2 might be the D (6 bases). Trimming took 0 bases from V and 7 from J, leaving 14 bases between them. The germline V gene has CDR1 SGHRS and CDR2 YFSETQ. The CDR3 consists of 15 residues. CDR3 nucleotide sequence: TGCGCCAGCAGCTTGGGGGGAGGATTTGCGAACATTCAGTACTTC. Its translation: CASSLGGGFANIQYF.

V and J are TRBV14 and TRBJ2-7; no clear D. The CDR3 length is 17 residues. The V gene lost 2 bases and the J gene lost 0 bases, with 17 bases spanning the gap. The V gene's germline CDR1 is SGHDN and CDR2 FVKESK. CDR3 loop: CASSQFVLRDNSYEQYF. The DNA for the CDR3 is TGTGCCAGCAGCCAATTTGTCCTCCGAGACAACTCCTACGAGCAGTACTTC.

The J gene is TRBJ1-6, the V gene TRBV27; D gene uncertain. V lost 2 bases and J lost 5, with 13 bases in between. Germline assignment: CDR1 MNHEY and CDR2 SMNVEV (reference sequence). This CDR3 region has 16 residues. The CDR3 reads CASSLVGRYNNSPLHF. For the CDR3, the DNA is TGTGCCAGCAGTTTAGTGGGCCGGTATAATAATTCACCCCTCCACTTT.

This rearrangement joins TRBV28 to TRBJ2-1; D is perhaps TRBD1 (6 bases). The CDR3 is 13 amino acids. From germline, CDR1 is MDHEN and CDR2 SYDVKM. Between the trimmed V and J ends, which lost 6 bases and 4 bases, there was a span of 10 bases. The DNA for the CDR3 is TGTGCCAGCAGGGGTCAGGGGTACAATGAGCAGTTCTTC. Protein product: CASRGQGYNEQFF. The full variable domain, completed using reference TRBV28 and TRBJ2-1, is DVKVTQSSRYLVKRTGEKVFLECVQDMDHENMFWYRQDPGLGLRLIYFSYDVKMKEKGDIPEGYSVSREKKERFSLILESASTNQTSMYLCASRGQGYNEQFFGPGTRLTVL.

The CDR3 DNA follows: TGTGCCAGCGGACAGGTTGAGATGAACACTGAAGCTTTCTTT. Residues: CASGQVEMNTEAFF. The V call is TRBV6-1, the J call TRBJ1-1, with TRBD1 matching over 7 bases. Trimming cost V 8 bases and J 0 bases; bases outside gene matches: 6. Germline-derived CDR1 and CDR2 are MNHNS and SASEGT. This CDR3 spans 14 amino acids.

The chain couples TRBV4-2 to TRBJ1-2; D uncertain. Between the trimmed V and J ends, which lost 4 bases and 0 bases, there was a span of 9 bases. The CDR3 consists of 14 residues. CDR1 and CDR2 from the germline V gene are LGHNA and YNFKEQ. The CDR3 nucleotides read TGTGCCAGCAGCCCAGAGGGCCCTAACTATGGCTACACCTTC. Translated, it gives CASSPEGPNYGYTF.

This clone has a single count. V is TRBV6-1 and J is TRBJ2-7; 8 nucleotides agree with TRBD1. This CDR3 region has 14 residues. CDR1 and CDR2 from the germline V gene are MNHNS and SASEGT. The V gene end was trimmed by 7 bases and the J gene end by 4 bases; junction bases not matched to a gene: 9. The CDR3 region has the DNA TGTGCCAGCATTCACCCGGGACAGGATTACGAGCAGTACTTC. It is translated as CASIHPGQDYEQYF.

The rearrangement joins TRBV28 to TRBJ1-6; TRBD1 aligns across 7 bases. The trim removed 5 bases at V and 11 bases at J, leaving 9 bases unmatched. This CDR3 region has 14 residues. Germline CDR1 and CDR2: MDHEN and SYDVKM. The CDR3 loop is CASSPPQGLAPLHF. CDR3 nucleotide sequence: TGTGCCAGCAGTCCACCACAGGGGCTGGCACCCCTCCACTTT. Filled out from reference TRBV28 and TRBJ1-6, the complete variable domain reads DVKVTQSSRYLVKRTGEKVFLECVQDMDHENMFWYRQDPGLGLRLIYFSYDVKMKEKGDIPEGYSVSREKKERFSLILESASTNQTSMYLCASSPPQGLAPLHFGNGTRLTVT.

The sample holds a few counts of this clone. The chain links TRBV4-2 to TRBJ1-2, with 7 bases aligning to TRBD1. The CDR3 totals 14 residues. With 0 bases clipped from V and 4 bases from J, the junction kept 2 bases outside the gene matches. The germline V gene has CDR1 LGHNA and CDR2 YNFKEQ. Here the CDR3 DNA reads TGTGCCAGCAGCCAAGATCCAGGGGGCTATGGCTACACCTTC. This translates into CASSQDPGGYGYTF.

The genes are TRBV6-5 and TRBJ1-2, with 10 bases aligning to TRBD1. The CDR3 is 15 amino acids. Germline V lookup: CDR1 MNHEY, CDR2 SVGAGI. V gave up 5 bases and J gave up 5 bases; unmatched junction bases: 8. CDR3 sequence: CASSKTPGQGYGYTF. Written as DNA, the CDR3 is TGTGCCAGCAGTAAGACACCGGGACAGGGGTATGGCTACACCTTC.

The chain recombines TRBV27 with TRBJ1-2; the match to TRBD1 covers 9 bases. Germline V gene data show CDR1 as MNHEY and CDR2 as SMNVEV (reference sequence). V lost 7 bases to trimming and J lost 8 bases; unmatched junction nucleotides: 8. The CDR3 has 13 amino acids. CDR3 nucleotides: TGTGCCAGCAAATTGGGACAGGGAGTAGGCTACACCTTC. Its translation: CASKLGQGVGYTF.

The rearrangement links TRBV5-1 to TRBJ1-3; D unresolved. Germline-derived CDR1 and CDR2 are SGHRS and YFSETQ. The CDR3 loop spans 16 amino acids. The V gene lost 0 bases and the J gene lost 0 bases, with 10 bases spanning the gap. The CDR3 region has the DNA TGCGCCAGCAGCTTGGCCGGCGGATTCTCTGGAAACACCATATATTTT. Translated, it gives CASSLAGGFSGNTIYF.

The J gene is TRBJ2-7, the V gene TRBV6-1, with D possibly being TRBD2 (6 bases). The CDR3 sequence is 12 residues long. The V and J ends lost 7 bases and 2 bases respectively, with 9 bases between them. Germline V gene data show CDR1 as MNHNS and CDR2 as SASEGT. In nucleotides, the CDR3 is TGTGCCAGCACGGGAGTAACCTACGAGCAGTACTTC. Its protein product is CASTGVTYEQYF.

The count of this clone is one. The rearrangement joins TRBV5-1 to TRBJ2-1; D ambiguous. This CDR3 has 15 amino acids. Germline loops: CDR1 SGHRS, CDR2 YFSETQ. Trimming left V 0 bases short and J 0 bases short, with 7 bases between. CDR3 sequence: CASSLDTSSYNEQFF. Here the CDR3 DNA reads TGCGCCAGCAGCTTGGATACGAGCTCCTACAATGAGCAGTTCTTC.

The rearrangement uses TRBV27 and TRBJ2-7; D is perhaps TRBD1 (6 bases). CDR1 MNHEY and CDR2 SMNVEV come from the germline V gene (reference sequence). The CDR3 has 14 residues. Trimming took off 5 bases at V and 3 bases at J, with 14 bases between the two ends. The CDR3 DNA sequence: TGTGCCAGCAGTCCCCGGGACAAGGACTACGAGCAGTACTTC. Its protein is CASSPRDKDYEQYF.

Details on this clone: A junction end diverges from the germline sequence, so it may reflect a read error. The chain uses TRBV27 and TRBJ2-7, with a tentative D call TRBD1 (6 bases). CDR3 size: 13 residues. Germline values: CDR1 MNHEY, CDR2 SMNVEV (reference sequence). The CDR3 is CATSKGVSYEQYF. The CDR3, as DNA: TGTGCCACCAGTAAGGGGGTTTCCTACGAGCAGTACTTC.

The CDR3 reads CAWSGSYEQYF. CDR3 sequence (DNA): TGTGCCTGGAGTGGTTCTTACGAGCAGTACTTC. J is TRBJ2-5 and V is TRBV30; D gene uncertain. The DNA end lines up better with TRBJ2-7; the J call may be wrong. The CDR3 contains 11 residues. Germline CDR1 GTSNPN, CDR2 SVGIG (reference sequence).

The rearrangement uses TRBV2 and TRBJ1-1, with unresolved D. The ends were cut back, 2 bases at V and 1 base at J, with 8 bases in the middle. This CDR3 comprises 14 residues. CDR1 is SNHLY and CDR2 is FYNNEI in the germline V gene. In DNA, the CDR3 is TGTGCCAGCAGTGAACGGGTGACGAACACTGAAGCTTTCTTT. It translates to CASSERVTNTEAFF.

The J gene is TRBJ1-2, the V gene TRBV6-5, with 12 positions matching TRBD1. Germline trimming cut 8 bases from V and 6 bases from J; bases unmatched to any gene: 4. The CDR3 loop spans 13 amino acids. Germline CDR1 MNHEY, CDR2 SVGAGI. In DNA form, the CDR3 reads TGTGCCAGCCTGGGACAGGGGGCAGATGGCTACACCTTC. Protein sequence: CASLGQGADGYTF.

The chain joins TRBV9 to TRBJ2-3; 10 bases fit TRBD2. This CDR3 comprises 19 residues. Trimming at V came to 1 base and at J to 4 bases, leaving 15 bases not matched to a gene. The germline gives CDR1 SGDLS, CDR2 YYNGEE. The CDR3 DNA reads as TGTGCCAGCAGCGTAAGAGACCTAGCGGGGGATCTTGTCGCAGATACGCAGTATTTT. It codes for CASSVRDLAGDLVADTQYF.

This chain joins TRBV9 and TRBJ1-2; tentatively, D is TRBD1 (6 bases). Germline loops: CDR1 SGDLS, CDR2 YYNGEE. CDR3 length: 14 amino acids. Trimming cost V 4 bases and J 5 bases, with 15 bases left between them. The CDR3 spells CASSTAQGFYGYTF. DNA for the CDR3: TGTGCCAGCAGCACGGCACAGGGCTTTTATGGCTACACCTTC. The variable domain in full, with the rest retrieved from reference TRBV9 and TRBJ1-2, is DSGVTQTPKHLITATGQRVTLRCSPRSGDLSVYWYQQSLDQGLQFLIQYYNGEERAKGNILERFSAQQFPDLHSELNLSSLELGDSALYFCASSTAQGFYGYTFGSGTRLTVV.